This entry is about one TCR beta chain. Its target is unknown. Germline V gene data show CDR1 as ENHRY and CDR2 as SYGVKD. This CDR3 has 13 residues. Clinical symptoms, serum thyroxine, TRAb, thyroid ultrasound and orbital computed tomography established diagnosis. The data belong to a study of T cells in Graves' hyperthyroidism and ophthalmopathy. Whole-study results and caveats: Most thyroid clonotypes expanded above 0.001 were also detected in blood. A model of 13 V-J pairs discriminated ophthalmopathy from stable hyperthyroidism. The model foresaw ophthalmopathy a median about 6.1 months prior to onset.

From RNA transcripts, TCR beta CDR3 regions were amplified. Using the HTBI primer set, a first-round RT-PCR was run on the TCR CDR3. TCRdb passed the multiplex PCR reads through MiXCR, listing each CDR3 protein once. The data contain about 500,000 distinct CDR3 sequences, 46% of them singletons. The sequenced material came from peripheral blood or thyroid tissue (not recorded which). The origin of this receptor is an adult woman with Graves' disease, either hyperthyroidism or ophthalmopathy (not recorded which). J is TRBJ1-1 and V is TRBV10-3; D not resolved. The CDR3 reads CVARQSFNTEAFF. The CDR3 region has the DNA TGTGTCGCTCGTCAGAGTTTTAACACTGAAGCTTTCTTT.